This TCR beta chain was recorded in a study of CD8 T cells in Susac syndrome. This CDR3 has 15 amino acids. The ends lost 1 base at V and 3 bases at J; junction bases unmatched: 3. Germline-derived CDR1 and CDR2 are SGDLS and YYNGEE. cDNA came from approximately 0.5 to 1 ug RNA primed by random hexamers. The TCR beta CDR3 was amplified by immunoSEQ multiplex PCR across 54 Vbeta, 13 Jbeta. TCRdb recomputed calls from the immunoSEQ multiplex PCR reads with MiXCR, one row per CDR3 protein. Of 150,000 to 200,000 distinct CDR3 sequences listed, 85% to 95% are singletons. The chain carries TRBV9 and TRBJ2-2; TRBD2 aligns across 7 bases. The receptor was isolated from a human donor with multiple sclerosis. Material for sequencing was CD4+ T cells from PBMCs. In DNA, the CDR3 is TGTGCCAGCAGCGTAATTGCGGGAGACACCGGGGAGCTGTTTTTT. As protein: CASSVIAGDTGELFF. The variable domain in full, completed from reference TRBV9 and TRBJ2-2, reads DSGVTQTPKHLITATGQRVTLRCSPRSGDLSVYWYQQSLDQGLQFLIQYYNGEERAKGNILERFSAQQFPDLHSELNLSSLELGDSALYFCASSVIAGDTGELFFGEGSRLTVL.